The clone carrying this T cell receptor beta chain was detected only a few times. What it binds is unknown. The data derive from a study of regulatory T cells in long-lasting Graves disease. Study information: In persistent Graves' disease, antithyroid drugs had been taken for over 5 years and TSH receptor antibodies stayed positive. General study findings and limits: Examination was confined to peripheral blood, excluding thyroid tissue.

Time point here: persistent/refractory GD, antithyroid drugs over 5 years with positive TRAb. Generation of the TCR library employed RNA extracted from PBMCs. In each case, Graves' disease was diagnosed per American Thyroid Association guidelines. Building of the TCR beta libraries involved iRepertoire HTBI primers and Arm-PCR of CDR3 regions. TCRdb used MiXCR to reprocess the multiplex PCR reads, holding one entry per CDR3 protein. The data hold around 400,000 distinct CDR3 sequences, with 20% to 25% observed a single time. The CDR3 is 13 residues long. This TCR derives from a female donor with Graves disease. The J gene is TRBJ2-7, the V gene TRBV3-2. TRBV3-2 is a documented pseudogene. This specimen consisted of peripheral blood mononuclear cells (PBMCs), obtained when the disease was refractory, from a patient treated with antithyroid drugs. The CDR3 protein is CASSPSFSYEQYF. CDR3 DNA sequence: TGTGCCAGCAGCCCGAGCTTCTCCTACGAGCAGTACTTC.